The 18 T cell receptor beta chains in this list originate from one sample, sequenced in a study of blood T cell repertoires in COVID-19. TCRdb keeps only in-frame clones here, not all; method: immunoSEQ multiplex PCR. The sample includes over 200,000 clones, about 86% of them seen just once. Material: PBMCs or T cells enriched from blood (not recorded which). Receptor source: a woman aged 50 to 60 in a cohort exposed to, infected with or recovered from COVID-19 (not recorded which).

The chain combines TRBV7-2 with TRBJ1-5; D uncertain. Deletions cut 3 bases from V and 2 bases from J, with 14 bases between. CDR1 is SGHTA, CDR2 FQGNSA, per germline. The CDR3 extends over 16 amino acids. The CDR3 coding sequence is TGTGCCAGCAGCTTGATGTTCCTCCAGGGCAATCAGCCCCAGCATTTT. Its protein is CASSLMFLQGNQPQHF.

The CDR3 DNA is TGTGCCAGCAGCATGGGGGAGGCAGACCGACTCTACGAGCAGTACTTC. This translates into CASSMGEADRLYEQYF. The rearrangement joins TRBV21-1 to TRBJ2-7; TRBD2 is taken as the D call from the table, unchecked against the DNA. TRBV21-1 is assigned pseudogene status. This CDR3 region has 16 residues.

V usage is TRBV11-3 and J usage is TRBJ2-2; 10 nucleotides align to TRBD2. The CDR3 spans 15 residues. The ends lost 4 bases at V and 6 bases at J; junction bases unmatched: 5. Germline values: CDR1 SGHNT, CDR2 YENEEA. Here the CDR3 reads CASSSGTSVPGELFF. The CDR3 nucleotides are TGTGCCAGCAGCTCCGGGACTAGCGTCCCCGGGGAGCTGTTTTTT.

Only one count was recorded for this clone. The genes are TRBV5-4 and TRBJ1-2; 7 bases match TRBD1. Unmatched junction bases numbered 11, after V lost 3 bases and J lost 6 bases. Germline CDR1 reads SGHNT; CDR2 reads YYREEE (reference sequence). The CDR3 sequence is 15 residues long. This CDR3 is CASSSPWAGGHGYTF. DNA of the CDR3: TGTGCCAGCAGCTCACCTTGGGCAGGGGGACATGGCTACACCTTC.

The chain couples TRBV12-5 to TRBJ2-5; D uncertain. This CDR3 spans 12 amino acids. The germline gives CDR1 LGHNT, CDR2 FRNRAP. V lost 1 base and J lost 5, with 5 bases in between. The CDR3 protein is CASGLDSETQYF. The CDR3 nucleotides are TGTGCTAGTGGTTTGGATTCTGAGACCCAGTACTTC.

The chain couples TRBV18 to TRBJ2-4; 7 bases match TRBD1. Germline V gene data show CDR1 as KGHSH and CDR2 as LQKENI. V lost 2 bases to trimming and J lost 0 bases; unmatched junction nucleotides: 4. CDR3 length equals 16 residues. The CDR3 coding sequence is TGTGCCAGCTCACCAACAGGGGACCTAGCCAAAAACATTCAGTACTTC. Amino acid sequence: CASSPTGDLAKNIQYF.

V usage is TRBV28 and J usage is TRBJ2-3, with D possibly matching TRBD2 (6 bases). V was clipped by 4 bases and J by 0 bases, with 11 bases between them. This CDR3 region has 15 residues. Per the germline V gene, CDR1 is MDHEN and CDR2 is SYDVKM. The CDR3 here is CASSSRRESTDTQYF. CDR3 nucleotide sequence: TGTGCCAGCAGTTCCCGTCGGGAGAGCACAGATACGCAGTATTTT.

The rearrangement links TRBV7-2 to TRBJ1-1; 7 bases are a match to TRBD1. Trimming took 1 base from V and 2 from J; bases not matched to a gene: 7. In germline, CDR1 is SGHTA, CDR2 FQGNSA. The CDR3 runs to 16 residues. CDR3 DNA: TGTGCCAGCAGCTTAGACGGGACAGCTTCTAACACTGAAGCTTTCTTT. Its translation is CASSLDGTASNTEAFF.

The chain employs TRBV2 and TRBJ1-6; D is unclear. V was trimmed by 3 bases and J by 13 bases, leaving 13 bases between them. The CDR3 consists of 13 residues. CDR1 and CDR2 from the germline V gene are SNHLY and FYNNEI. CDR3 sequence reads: CASSEREDRPLHF. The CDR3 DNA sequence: TGTGCCAGCAGTGAGAGGGAGGATCGGCCCCTCCACTTT.

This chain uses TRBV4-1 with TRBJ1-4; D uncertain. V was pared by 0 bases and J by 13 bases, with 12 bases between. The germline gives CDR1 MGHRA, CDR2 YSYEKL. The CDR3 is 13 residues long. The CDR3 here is CASSQEGSGPLFF. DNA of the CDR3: TGCGCCAGCAGCCAAGAAGGGAGTGGTCCACTGTTTTTT.

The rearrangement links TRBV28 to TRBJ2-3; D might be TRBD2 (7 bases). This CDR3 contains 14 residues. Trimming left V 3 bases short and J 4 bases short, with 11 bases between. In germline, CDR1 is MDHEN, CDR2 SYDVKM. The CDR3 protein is CASSLGGTSDTQYF. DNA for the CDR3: TGTGCCAGCAGTTTGGGGGGGACATCAGATACGCAGTATTTT.

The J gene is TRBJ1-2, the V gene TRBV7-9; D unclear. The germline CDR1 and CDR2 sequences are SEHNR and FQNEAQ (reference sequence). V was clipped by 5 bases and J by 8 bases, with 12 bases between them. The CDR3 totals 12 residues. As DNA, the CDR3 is TGTGCCAGCAGCCCCCTTCTGAGGGGCTACACCTTC. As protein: CASSPLLRGYTF.

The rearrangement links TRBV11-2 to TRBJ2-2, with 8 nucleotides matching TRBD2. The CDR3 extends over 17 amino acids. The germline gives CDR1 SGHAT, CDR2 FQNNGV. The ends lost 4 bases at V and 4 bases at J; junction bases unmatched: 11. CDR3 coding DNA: TGTGCCAGCAGCTCCCTAGCCGGGGGGGCTTCCACCGGGGAGCTGTTTTTT. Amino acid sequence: CASSSLAGGASTGELFF. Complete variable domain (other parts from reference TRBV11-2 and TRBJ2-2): EAGVAQSPRYKIIEKRQSVAFWCNPISGHATLYWYQQILGQGPKLLIQFQNNGVVDDSQLPKDRFSAERLKGVDSTLKIQPAKLEDSAVYLCASSSLAGGASTGELFFGEGSRLTVL.

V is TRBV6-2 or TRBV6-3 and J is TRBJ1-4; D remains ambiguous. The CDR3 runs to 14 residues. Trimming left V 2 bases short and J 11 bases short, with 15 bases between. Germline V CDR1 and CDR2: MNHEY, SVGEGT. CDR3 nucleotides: TGTGCCAGCAGTTACGGGAAGGGAGGGCTCAAACTGTTTTTT. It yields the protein CASSYGKGGLKLFF.

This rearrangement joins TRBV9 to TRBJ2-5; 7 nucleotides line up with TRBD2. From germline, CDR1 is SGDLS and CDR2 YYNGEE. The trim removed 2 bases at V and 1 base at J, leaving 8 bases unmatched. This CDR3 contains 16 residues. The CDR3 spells CASSVMPGGVQETQYF. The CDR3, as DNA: TGTGCCAGCAGCGTTATGCCGGGGGGAGTCCAAGAGACCCAGTACTTC. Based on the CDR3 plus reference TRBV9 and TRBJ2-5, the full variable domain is DSGVTQTPKHLITATGQRVTLRCSPRSGDLSVYWYQQSLDQGLQFLIQYYNGEERAKGNILERFSAQQFPDLHSELNLSSLELGDSALYFCASSVMPGGVQETQYFGPGTRLLVL.

CDR3 coding DNA: TGTGCCAGCAGCGTAGACAGGGGCAATCAGCCCCAGCATTTT. Translated, it gives CASSVDRGNQPQHF. The rearrangement uses TRBV7-2 and TRBJ1-5; 7 bases map to TRBD1. The CDR3 extends over 14 amino acids. Germline-derived CDR1 and CDR2 are SGHTA and FQGNSA. V was clipped by 5 bases and J by 2 bases; unmatched bases: 3.

CDR3 loop: CASSLDVKDSGYTF. CDR3 bases: TGTGCCAGCAGCTTGGATGTGAAGGACTCAGGCTACACCTTC. This chain links TRBV5-4 with TRBJ1-2; D remains ambiguous. Deletions cut 0 bases from V and 8 bases from J, with 14 bases between. CDR3 length: 14 amino acids. Germline CDR1 is SGHNT and CDR2 is YYREEE (reference sequence).

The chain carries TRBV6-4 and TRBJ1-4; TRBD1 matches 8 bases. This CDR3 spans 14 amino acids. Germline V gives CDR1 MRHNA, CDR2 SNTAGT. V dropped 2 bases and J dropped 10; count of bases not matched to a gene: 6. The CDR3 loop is CASSDRTGSGKLFF. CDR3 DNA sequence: TGTGCCAGCAGTGACCGGACAGGGTCAGGAAAACTGTTTTTT.